This T cell receptor (beta chain) was identified in a study of T-cell memory formation after mild COVID-19. General observations from the study: What remained unconfirmed was the SARS-CoV-2 specificity of second-wave clones peaking on day 37. Clones shrinking between day 15 and 85 showed a balanced CD4/CD8 split, and those that grew later tilted toward CD4+. The study found contracting CD4+ clones mainly in CM and EM and contracting CD8+ clones in EMRA.

The authors produced TCR alpha and TCR beta cDNA libraries with sample barcodes and UMIs by 5'RACE using constant-segment primers. TCRdb processed the 5' RACE reads anew with MiXCR; each CDR3 protein has one entry. The table lists a few hundred thousand distinct CDR3 sequences, 24% of them singletons. The V and J ends lost 7 bases and 3 bases respectively, with 20 bases between them. The CDR3 spans 16 residues. From germline, CDR1 is SGHRS and CDR2 YFSETQ. Comment on this clonotype: Its antigen is not known.

This sequence originates from an adult woman who had mild COVID-19 (a few samples of this study predate the infection). Cell type and time point are not known. V and J are TRBV5-1 and TRBJ2-1, with D tentatively TRBD2 (6 bases). Material for sequencing was PBMCs or a T cell subset sorted from them (not recorded which). CDR3 nucleotides: TGCGCCAGCTCCGCGGCGGGGATTGAGCACTACAATGAGCAGTTCTTC. Its translation: CASSAAGIEHYNEQFF.